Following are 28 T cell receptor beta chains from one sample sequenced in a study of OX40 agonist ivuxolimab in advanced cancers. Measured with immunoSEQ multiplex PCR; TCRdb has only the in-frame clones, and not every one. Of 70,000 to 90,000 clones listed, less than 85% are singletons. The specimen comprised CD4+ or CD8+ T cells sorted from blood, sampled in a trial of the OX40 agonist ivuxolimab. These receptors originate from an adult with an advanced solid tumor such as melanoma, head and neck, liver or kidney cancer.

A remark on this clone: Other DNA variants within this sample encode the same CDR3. DNA of the CDR3: TGCGCCAGCAGCCCCCTGACTAGCGGGAGAGGGGAGCAGTACTTC. Translating gives CASSPLTSGRGEQYF. V and J are TRBV4-1 and TRBJ2-7; 12 nucleotides agree with TRBD2. Trimming removed 4 bases from V and 7 bases from J; junction bases left unmatched: 8. Germline lookup yields CDR1 MGHRA and CDR2 YSYEKL. The CDR3 consists of 15 residues.

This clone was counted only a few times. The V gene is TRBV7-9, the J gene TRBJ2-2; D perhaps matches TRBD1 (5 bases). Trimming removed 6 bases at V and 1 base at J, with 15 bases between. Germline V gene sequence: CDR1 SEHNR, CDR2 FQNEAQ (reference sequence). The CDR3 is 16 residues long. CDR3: CASRVTSTENTGELFF. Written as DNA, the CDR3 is TGTGCCAGCAGGGTAACGTCGACAGAGAACACCGGGGAGCTGTTTTTT.

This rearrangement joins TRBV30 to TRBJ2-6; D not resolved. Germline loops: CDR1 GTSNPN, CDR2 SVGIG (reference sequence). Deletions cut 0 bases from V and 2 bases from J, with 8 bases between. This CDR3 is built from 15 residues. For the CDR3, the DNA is TGTGCCTGGAGTGTATATAGGGCTGGGGCCAACGTCCTGACTTTC. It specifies CAWSVYRAGANVLTF.

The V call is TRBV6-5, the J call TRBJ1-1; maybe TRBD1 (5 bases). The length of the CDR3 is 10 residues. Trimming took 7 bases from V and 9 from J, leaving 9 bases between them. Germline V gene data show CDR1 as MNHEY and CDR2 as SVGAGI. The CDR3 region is CASTSDKAFF. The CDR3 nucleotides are TGTGCCAGCACCTCGGACAAAGCTTTCTTT.

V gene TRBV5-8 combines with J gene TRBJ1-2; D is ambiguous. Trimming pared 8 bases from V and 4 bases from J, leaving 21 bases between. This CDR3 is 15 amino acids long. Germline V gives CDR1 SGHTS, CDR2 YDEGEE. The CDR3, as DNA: TGTGCCAGTCCGTTGGTAGGAGCGGCGGTCTATGGCTACACCTTC. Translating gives CASPLVGAAVYGYTF.

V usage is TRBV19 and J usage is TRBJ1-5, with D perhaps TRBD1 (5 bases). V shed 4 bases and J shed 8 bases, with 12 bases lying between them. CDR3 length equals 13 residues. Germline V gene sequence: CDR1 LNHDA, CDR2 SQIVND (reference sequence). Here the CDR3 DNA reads TGTGCCAGTAGTAGGAGGGGCCAAGAGCCCCAGCATTTT. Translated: CASSRRGQEPQHF.

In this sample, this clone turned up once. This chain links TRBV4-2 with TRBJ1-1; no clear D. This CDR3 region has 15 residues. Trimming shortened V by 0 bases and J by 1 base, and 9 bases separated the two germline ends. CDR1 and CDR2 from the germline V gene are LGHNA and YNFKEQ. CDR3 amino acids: CASSQDLKGNTEAFF. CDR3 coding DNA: TGTGCCAGCAGCCAAGATCTTAAGGGGAACACTGAAGCTTTCTTT.

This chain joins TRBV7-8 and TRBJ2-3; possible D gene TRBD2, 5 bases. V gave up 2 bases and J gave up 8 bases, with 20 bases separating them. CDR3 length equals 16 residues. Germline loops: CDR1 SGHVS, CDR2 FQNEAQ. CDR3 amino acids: CASSLMETTLKATQYF. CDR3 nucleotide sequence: TGTGCCAGCAGCTTAATGGAGACTACCCTCAAGGCTACGCAGTATTTT. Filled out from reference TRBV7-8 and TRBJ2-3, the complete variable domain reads GAGVSQSPRYKVAKRGQDVALRCDPISGHVSLFWYQQALGQGPEFLTYFQNEAQLDKSGLPSDRFFAERPEGSVSTLKIQRTQQEDSAVYLCASSLMETTLKATQYFGPGTRLTVL.

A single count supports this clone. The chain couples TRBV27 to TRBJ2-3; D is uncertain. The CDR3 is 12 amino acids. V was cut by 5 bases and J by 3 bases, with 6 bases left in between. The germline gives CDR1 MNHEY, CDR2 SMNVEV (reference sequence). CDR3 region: CASSPTTDTQYF. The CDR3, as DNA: TGTGCCAGCAGTCCGACGACAGATACGCAGTATTTT.

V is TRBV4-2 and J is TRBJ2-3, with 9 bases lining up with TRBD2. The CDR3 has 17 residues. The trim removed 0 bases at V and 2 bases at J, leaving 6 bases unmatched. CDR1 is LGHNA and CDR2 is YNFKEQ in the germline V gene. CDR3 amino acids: CASSQDSSGGVTDTQYF. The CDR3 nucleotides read TGTGCCAGCAGCCAAGATAGTAGCGGGGGCGTCACAGATACGCAGTATTTT.

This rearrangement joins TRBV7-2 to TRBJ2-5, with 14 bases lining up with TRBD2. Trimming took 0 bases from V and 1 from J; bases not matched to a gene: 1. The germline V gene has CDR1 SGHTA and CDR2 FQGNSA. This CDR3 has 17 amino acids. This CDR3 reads CASSLATSGRAQETQYF. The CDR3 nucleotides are TGTGCCAGCAGCTTAGCGACTAGCGGGAGGGCCCAAGAGACCCAGTACTTC.

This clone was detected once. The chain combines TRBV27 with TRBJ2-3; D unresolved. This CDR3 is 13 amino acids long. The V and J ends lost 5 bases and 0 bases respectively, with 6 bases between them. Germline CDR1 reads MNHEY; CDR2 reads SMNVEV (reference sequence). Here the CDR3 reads CASSPLSTDTQYF. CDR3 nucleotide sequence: TGTGCCAGCAGTCCGCTGAGCACAGATACGCAGTATTTT.

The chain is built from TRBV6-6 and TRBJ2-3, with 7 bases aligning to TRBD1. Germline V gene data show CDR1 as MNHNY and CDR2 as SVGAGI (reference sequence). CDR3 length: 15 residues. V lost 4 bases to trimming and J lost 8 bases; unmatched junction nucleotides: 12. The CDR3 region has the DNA TGTGCCAGCAGTTCGGTCGACAGGGAAGAGGTTACGCAGTATTTT. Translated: CASSSVDREEVTQYF.

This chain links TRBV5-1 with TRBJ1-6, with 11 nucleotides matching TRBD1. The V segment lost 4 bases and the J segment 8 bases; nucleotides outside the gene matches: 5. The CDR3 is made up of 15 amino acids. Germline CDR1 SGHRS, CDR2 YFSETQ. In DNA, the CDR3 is TGCGCCAGCAGCGCAAGGACAGGGGGCCATTCACCCCTCCACTTT. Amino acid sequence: CASSARTGGHSPLHF.

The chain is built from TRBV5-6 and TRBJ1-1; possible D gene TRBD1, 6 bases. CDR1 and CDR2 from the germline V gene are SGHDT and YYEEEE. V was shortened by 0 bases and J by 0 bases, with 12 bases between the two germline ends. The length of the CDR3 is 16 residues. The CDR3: CASSLVGASMNTEAFF. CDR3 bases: TGTGCCAGCAGCTTGGTGGGGGCTTCAATGAACACTGAAGCTTTCTTT.

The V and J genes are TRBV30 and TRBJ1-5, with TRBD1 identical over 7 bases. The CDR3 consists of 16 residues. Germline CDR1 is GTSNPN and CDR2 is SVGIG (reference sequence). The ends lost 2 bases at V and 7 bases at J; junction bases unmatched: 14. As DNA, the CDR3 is TGTGCCTGGAGTCCAAGGGGGCGAGGTACGCAACAGCCCCAGCATTTT. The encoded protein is CAWSPRGRGTQQPQHF.

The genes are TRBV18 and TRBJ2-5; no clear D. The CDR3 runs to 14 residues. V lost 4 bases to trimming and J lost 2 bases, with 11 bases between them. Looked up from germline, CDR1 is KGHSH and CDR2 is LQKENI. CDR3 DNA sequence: TGTGCCAGCTCACGGGCTAGAGCTCAAGAGACCCAGTACTTC. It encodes CASSRARAQETQYF.

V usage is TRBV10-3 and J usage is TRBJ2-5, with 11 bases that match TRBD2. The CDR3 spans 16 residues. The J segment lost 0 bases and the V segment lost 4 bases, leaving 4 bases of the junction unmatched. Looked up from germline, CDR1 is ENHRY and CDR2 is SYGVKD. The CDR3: CAISARLAGNQETQYF. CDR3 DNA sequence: TGTGCCATCAGTGCCCGACTAGCGGGGAACCAAGAGACCCAGTACTTC.

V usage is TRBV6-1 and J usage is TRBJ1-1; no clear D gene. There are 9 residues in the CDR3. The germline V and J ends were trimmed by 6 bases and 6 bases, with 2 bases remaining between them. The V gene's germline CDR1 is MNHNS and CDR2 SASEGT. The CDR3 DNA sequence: TGTGCCAGCAGCCCTGAAGCTTTCTTT. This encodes CASSPEAFF.

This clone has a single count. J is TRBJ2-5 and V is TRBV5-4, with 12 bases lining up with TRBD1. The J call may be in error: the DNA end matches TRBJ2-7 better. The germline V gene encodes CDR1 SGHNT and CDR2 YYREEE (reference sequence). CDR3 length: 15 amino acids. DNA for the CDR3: TGTGCCAGCAGCTGGGGACAGGGGGCGGTCTACGAGCAGTACTTC. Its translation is CASSWGQGAVYEQYF.

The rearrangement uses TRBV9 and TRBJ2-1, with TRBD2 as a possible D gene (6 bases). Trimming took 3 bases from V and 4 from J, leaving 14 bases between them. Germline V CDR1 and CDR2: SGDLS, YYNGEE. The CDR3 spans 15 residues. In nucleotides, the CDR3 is TGTGCCAGCAGCGCGGGCGGGACGCCTTACAATGAGCAGTTCTTC. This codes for CASSAGGTPYNEQFF.

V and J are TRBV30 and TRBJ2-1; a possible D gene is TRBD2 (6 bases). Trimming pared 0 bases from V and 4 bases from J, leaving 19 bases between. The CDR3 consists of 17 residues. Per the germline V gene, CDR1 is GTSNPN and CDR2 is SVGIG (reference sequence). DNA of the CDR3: TGTGCCTGGAGTGTACGCGGGACGCGGGAAGGTTACAATGAGCAGTTCTTC. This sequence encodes CAWSVRGTREGYNEQFF.

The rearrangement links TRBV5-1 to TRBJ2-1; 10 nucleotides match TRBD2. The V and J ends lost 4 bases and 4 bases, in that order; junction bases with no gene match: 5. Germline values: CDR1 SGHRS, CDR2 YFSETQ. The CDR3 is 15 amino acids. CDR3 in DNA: TGCGCCAGCAGCCTGAGGACTAGCGGTTACAATGAGCAGTTCTTC. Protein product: CASSLRTSGYNEQFF.

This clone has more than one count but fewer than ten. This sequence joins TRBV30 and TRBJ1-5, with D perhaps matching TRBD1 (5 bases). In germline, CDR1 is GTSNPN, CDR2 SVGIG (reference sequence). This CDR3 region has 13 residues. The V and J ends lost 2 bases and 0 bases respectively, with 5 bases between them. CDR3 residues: CAWSRGSNQPQHF. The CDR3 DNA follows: TGTGCCTGGAGTAGGGGTAGCAATCAGCCCCAGCATTTT.

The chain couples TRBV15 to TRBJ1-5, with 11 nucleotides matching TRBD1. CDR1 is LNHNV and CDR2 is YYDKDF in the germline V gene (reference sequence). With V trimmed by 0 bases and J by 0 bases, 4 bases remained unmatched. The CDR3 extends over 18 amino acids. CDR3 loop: CATSRDGTGGTSNQPQHF. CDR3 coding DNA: TGTGCCACCAGCAGAGATGGGACAGGGGGAACTAGCAATCAGCCCCAGCATTTT.

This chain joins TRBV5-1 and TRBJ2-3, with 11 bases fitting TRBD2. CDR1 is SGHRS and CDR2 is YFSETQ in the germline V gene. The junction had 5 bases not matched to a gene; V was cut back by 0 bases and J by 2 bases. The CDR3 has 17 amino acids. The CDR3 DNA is TGCGCCAGCAGCTTGGACCGTAGCGGGAGGGTCACAGATACGCAGTATTTT. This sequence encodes CASSLDRSGRVTDTQYF.

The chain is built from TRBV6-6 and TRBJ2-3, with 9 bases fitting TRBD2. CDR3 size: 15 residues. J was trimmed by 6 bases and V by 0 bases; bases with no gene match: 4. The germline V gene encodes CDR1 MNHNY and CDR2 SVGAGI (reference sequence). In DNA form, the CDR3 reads TGTGCCAGCAGTTACTCTAGCGGGGGCGTCGATACGCAGTATTTT. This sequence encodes CASSYSSGGVDTQYF.

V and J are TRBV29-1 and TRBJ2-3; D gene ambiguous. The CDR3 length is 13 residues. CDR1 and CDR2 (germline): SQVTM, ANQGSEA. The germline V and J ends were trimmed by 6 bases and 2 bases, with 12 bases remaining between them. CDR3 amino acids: CSVIGIITDTQYF. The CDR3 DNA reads TGCAGCGTCATTGGCATAATCACAGATACGCAGTATTTT.